This T cell receptor beta chain was identified in a study of blood T cell repertoires in COVID-19. Background on the study: The analysed material was cDNA or gDNA that came from T cells, B-cell-depleted T cells, or PBMCs.

As handled by the study authors: Reference gene primer amplification gave estimated nucleated cell counts. Sequencing used immunoSEQ multiplex PCR; TCRdb keeps in-frame clones, though not all of them. That table furnishes V, J and clone size, whereas the DNA furnished D and trimming. The repertoire holds about 47,000 clones, with roughly 86% as singletons. The material sequenced was peripheral blood. The clonotype was recovered from a man between 45 and 60 years old with active COVID-19.

The CDR3 coding sequence is TGTGCCAGCAGTGTTCGGGACAGAATCGTTGGAAACACCATATATTTT. It specifies CASSVRDRIVGNTIYF. The chain links TRBV6-1 to TRBJ1-3, with 7 positions matching TRBD1. Germline trimming cut 4 bases from V and 3 bases from J; bases unmatched to any gene: 9. The CDR3 contains 16 residues. The germline gives CDR1 MNHNS, CDR2 SASEGT.